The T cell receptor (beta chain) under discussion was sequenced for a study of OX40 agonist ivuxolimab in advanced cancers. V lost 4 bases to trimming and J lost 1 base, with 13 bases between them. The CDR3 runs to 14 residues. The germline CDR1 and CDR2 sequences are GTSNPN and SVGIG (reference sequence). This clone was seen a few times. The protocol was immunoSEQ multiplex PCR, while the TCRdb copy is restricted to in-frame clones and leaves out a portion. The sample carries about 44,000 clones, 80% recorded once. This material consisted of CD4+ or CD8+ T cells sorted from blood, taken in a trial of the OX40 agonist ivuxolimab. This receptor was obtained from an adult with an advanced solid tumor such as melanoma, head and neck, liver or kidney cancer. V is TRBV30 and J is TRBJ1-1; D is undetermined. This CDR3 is CAWNLGLANTEAFF. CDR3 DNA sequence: TGTGCCTGGAATCTAGGACTGGCGAACACTGAAGCTTTCTTT. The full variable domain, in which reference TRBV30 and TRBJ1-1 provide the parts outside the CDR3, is SQTIHQWPATLVQPVGSPLSLECTVEGTSNPNLYWYRQAAGRGLQLLFYSVGIGQISSEVPQNLSASRPQDRQFILSSKKLLLSDSGFYLCAWNLGLANTEAFFGQGTRLTVV.